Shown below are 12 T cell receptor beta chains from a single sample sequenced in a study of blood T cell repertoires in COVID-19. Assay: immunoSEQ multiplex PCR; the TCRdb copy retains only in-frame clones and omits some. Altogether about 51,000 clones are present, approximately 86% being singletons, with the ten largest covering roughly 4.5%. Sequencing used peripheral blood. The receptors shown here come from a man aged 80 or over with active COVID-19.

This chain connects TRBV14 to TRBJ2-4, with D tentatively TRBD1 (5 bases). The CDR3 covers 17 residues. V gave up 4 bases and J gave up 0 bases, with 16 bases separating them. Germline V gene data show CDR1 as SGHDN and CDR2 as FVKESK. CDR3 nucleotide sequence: TGTGCCAGCAGCCCTGGCAGGGCAGCACTAGCCAAAAACATTCAGTACTTC. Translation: CASSPGRAALAKNIQYF.

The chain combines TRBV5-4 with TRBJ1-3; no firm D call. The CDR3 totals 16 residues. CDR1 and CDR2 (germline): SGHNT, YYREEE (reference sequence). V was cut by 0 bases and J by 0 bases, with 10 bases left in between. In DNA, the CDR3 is TGTGCCAGCAGCTTGGGTCAGGCGTACTCTGGAAACACCATATATTTT. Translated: CASSLGQAYSGNTIYF.

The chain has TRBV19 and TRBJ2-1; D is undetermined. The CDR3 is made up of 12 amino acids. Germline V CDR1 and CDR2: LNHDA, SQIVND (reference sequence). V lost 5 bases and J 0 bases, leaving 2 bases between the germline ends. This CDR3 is CASSRSYNEQFF. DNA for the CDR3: TGTGCCAGTAGTCGCTCCTACAATGAGCAGTTCTTC.

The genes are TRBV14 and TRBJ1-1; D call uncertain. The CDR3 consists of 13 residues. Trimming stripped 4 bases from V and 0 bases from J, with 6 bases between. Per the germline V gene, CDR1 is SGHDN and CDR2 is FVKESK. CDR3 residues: CASSRSLNTEAFF. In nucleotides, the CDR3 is TGTGCCAGCAGCCGGAGTCTGAACACTGAAGCTTTCTTT.

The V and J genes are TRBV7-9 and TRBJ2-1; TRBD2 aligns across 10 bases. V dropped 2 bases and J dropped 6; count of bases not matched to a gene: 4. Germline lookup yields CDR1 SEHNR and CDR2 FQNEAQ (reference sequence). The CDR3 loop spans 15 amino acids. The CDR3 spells CASSLPGTSANEQFF. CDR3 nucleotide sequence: TGTGCCAGCAGCTTACCCGGGACTAGCGCCAATGAGCAGTTCTTC.

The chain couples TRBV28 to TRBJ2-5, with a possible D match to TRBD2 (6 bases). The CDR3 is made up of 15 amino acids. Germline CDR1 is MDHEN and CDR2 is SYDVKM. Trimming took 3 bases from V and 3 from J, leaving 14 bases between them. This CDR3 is CASSLLGLSEETQYF. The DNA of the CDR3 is TGTGCCAGCAGTTTGTTAGGACTATCAGAAGAGACCCAGTACTTC.

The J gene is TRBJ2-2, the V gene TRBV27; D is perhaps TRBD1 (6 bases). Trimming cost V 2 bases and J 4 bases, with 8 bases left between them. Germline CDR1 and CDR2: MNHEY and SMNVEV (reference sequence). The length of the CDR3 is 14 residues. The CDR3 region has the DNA TGTGCCAGCAGTTTAGGGGGCGGCACCGGGGAGCTGTTTTTT. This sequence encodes CASSLGGGTGELFF.

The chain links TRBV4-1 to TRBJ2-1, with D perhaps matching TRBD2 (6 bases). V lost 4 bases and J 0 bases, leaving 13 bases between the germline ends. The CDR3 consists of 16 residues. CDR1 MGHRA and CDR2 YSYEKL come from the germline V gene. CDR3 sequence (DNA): TGCGCCAGCAGCCGGGGTAGCGGCAGCTCCTACAATGAGCAGTTCTTC. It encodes CASSRGSGSSYNEQFF.

CDR3 residues: CSALQGNEQFF. CDR3 DNA: TGCAGTGCCCTACAGGGTAATGAGCAGTTCTTC. The chain is built from TRBV20-1 and TRBJ2-1, with TRBD1 as a possible D gene (6 bases). V was trimmed by 6 bases and J by 7 bases, leaving 10 bases between them. The CDR3 extends over 11 amino acids. Germline lookup yields CDR1 DFQATT and CDR2 SNEGSKA (reference sequence).

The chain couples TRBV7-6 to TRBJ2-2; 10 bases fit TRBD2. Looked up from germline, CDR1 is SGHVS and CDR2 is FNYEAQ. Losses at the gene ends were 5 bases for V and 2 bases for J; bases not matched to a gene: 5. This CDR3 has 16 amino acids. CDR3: CASSPLAGVNTGELFF. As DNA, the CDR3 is TGTGCCAGCAGCCCCCTAGCGGGAGTTAACACCGGGGAGCTGTTTTTT.

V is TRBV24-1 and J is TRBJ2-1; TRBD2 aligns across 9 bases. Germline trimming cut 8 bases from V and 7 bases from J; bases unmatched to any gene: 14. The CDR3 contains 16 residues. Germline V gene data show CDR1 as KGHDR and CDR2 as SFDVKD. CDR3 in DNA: TGTGCCACCATAGGGGGTAGCGGGAGTTCGTGGAATGAGCAGTTCTTC. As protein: CATIGGSGSSWNEQFF.

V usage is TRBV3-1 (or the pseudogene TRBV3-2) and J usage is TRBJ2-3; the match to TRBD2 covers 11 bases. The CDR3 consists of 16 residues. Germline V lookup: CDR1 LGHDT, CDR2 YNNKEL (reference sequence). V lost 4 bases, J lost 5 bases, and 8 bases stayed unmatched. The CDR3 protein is CASSRTGLADLDTQYF. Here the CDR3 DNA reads TGTGCCAGCAGCCGAACGGGACTAGCGGACCTAGATACGCAGTATTTT.